The 18 T cell receptor beta chains below come from one sample, sequenced in a study of T cells in women clearing cervical HPV infection. The method was immunoSEQ multiplex PCR; TCRdb's version includes in-frame clones alone and lacks a portion of them. This sample lists about 31,000 clones; its ten largest clones have around 8%. The sequencing input was blood buffy coat. All receptors derive from a woman between 18 and 75 years old with a cervical HPV16 infection that either progressed to CIN3+ or cleared (not recorded which).

Concerning this clone itself: The observed sequence ends 3 residues before the CDR3 terminus, with the missing tail filled in from the germline J gene. The chain recombines TRBV19 with TRBJ1-2, with TRBD1 matching 8 bases. From germline, CDR1 is LNHDA and CDR2 SQIVND (reference sequence). This CDR3 is built from 13 residues. The DNA read from the CDR3 is TGTGCCAGTAGTGCGGGACAGGAAGGCGAC. Amino acid sequence: CASSAGQEGD. The full-length CDR3 reads as CASSAGQEGDYTF.

Regarding this clone: Read coverage stops 3 residues before the CDR3 terminus; the germline J gene supplies the remainder. The chain is built from TRBV5-1 and TRBJ1-4, with 9 bases identical to TRBD1. The CDR3 extends over 15 amino acids. Germline-derived CDR1 and CDR2 are SGHRS and YFSETQ. V shed 4 bases and J 8 bases; nucleotides not matched to a gene: 9. The DNA read from the CDR3 is TGCGCCAGCAGCGCGGGGGACAGGGATGAAGAAAAA. As protein: CASSAGDRDEEK. The complete CDR3 sequence is CASSAGDRDEEKLFF.

Comment on this clone: The CDR3 end falls 3 residues outside the read, so it is completed with the germline J gene. The chain joins TRBV2 to TRBJ1-2, with a tentative D call TRBD1 (5 bases). The CDR3 length is 11 residues. Germline CDR1 is SNHLY and CDR2 is FYNNEI. V lost 5 bases and J lost 6, with 7 bases in between. The CDR3 here is CASSIGDGYTF. The covered CDR3 bases are TGTGCCAGCAGTATAGGGGATGGC.

As concerns this clone: The DNA ends 3 residues before the CDR3 does, and the rest of the CDR3 is filled in from the germline J gene. This rearrangement joins TRBV20-1 to TRBJ2-5; D gene ambiguous. Germline CDR1 and CDR2: DFQATT and SNEGSKA (reference sequence). This CDR3 spans 10 amino acids. Trimming left V 4 bases short and J 5 bases short, with 5 bases between. The CDR3 bases that were read are TGCAGTGCTATAAGCGAGACC. This codes for CSAISET. The whole CDR3 reads CSAISETQYF.

On this clone: From the germline J gene comes the end of the CDR3, since the read stops 3 residues before it. The rearrangement links TRBV19 to TRBJ1-2; the D gene is possibly TRBD1 (5 bases). This CDR3 contains 15 residues. Germline V gene sequence: CDR1 LNHDA, CDR2 SQIVND (reference sequence). The CDR3 bases that were read are TGTGCCAGTAGTATGAGTGCCGGGGGAGCCTACGAG. This translates into CASSMSAGGAYE. The whole CDR3 region reads CASSMSAGGAYEYTF.

CDR3 sequence reads: CAWSVGGDYTF. Incomplete CDR3 DNA: TGTGCCTGGAGTGTAGGCGGGGAC. The J gene is TRBJ1-2, the V gene TRBV30; no clear D gene. The read comes to an end 3 residues before the CDR3 does, leaving the germline J gene to fill in the end. The CDR3 sequence is 11 residues long. The germline gives CDR1 GTSNPN, CDR2 SVGIG (reference sequence).

Of note for this clone: The read terminates 3 residues before the CDR3 end, so the remaining end is supplied by the germline J gene. The chain links TRBV5-6 to TRBJ1-1; D is uncertain. The CDR3 runs 14 residues. Trimming took 3 bases from V and 6 from J, leaving 15 bases between them. The germline V gene has CDR1 SGHDT and CDR2 YYEEEE. The CDR3 DNA, read in part, is TGTGCCAGCAGCTCGGGGAGGTGGATGGCTGAA. It is translated as CASSSGRWMAE. The whole CDR3 sequence reads CASSSGRWMAEAFF. The complete variable domain, with remaining parts taken from reference TRBV5-6 and TRBJ1-1, reads DAGVTQSPTHLIKTRGQQVTLRCSPKSGHDTVSWYQQALGQGPQFIFQYYEEEERQRGNFPDRFSGHQFPNYSSELNVNALLLGDSALYLCASSSGRWMAEAFFGQGTRLTVV.

As to this clone: The read falls 3 residues short of the CDR3 end, and the missing part is taken from the germline J gene. The same CDR3 is also encoded by other DNA sequences in this sample. This chain joins TRBV18 and TRBJ1-1; D gene unclear. Germline V gene lookup returns CDR1 KGHSH and CDR2 LQKENI. The CDR3 spans 14 residues. The CDR3 loop is CASSPSGYTDTAFF. CDR3 bases read: TGTGCCAGCTCACCTAGCGGCTACACAGATACG.

This clone is deemed medium-sized (0.01 to 0.1%) by its frequency. The missing CDR3 end, 3 residues past where the read stops, is filled in from the germline J gene. The chain carries TRBV18 and TRBJ2-5; no clear D gene. V was cut by 3 bases and J by 5 bases, with 10 bases left in between. The germline CDR1 and CDR2 sequences are KGHSH and LQKENI. CDR3 length equals 13 residues. The covered CDR3 bases are TGTGCCAGCTCACCTTTTCAGAAGGAGACC. Translating gives CASSPFQKET. The entire CDR3 is CASSPFQKETQYF.

Notes on this clone: The read finishes 3 residues shy of the CDR3 end, and the germline J gene is used to complete it. The chain carries TRBV7-9 and TRBJ1-2; 9 bases map to TRBD1. Germline assignment: CDR1 SEHNR and CDR2 FQNEAQ (reference sequence). This CDR3 region has 15 residues. The CDR3 sequence is CASSLGGTGKYDYTF. The part of the CDR3 DNA that was read is TGTGCCAGCAGCTTAGGCGGGACAGGGAAATACGAC.

Note on this clone: The read ends 3 residues early relative to the CDR3; the germline J gene fills the gap. The V and J genes are TRBV6-1 and TRBJ1-1, with D uncertain. CDR1 is MNHNS and CDR2 is SASEGT in the germline V gene. Between the trimmed V and J ends, which lost 1 base and 4 bases, there was a span of 10 bases. The CDR3 loop spans 14 amino acids. Here the CDR3 reads CASSEGPEGTEAFF. The DNA read from the CDR3 is TGTGCCAGCAGTGAAGGGCCCGAGGGCACTGAA.

With respect to this clone: From the germline J gene comes the end of the CDR3, since the read stops 3 residues before it. The V and J genes are TRBV6-2 or TRBV6-3 and TRBJ2-3; no firm D call. Germline CDR1 reads MNHEY; CDR2 reads SVGEGT. The CDR3 spans 12 residues. V was shortened by 0 bases and J by 8 bases, with 6 bases between the two germline ends. The CDR3 spells CASSYSSGTQYF. Incomplete CDR3 DNA: TGTGCCAGCAGTTACTCGTCGGGTACG.

On this clone: The CDR3 end is not reached by the read, which stops 3 residues before it; the germline J gene fills it in. The J gene is TRBJ2-3, the V gene TRBV7-2; D possibly corresponds to TRBD2 (5 bases). This CDR3 has 11 residues. CDR1 is SGHTA, CDR2 FQGNSA, per germline. The sequenced CDR3 bases are TGTGCCAGCAGCAACTCCGGGGCG. Amino acid sequence: CASSNSGA. The entire CDR3 protein reads CASSNSGAQYF.

As concerns this clone: The missing CDR3 end, 3 residues past where the read stops, is filled in from the germline J gene. This chain joins TRBV7-3 and TRBJ1-1; a weak D match, TRBD1 (5 bases). This CDR3 comprises 13 residues. The germline CDR1 and CDR2 sequences are SGHTA and FQGTGA. V was clipped by 4 bases and J by 7 bases, with 13 bases between them. CDR3 in amino acids: CASSWGGSSEAFF. The DNA read from the CDR3 is TGTGCCAGCAGCTGGGGGGGTAGTAGTGAA.

In the case of this clone: Read data end 3 residues before the CDR3 end; the end is taken from the germline J gene. The chain joins TRBV18 to TRBJ1-2; 7 bases line up with TRBD1. Per the germline V gene, CDR1 is KGHSH and CDR2 is LQKENI. The CDR3 sequence is 15 residues long. CDR3 DNA (partial): TGTGCCAGCTCCCCCACAGGGGTCAAGTCCTACGAC. Encoded protein: CASSPTGVKSYD. The entire CDR3 protein is CASSPTGVKSYDYTF.

As to this clone: The read falls 3 residues short of the CDR3 end, and the missing part is taken from the germline J gene. The V gene is TRBV7-9, the J gene TRBJ2-3; weak D call: TRBD2 (5 bases). CDR1 is SEHNR, CDR2 FQNEAQ, per germline (reference sequence). This CDR3 region has 15 residues. Incomplete CDR3 DNA: TGTGCCAGCAGCTTCTGGTCGGGGAAGAAAGAGACG. Protein sequence: CASSFWSGKKET. The full-length CDR3 reads as CASSFWSGKKETQYF.

Turning to this clone: Read coverage stops 3 residues before the CDR3 terminus; the germline J gene supplies the remainder. V is TRBV19 and J is TRBJ2-4; 10 bases line up with TRBD2. The CDR3 has 10 amino acids. CDR1 is LNHDA and CDR2 is SQIVND in the germline V gene (reference sequence). CDR3 DNA (partial): TGTGCCAGTTCTAGCGGGGGT. This gives the protein CASSSGG. The CDR3 reads in full as CASSSGGQYF. The full variable domain, completed using reference TRBV19 and TRBJ2-4, is DGGITQSPKYLFRKEGQNVTLSCEQNLNHDAMYWYRQDPGQGLRLIYYSQIVNDFQKGDIAEGYSVSREKKESFPLTVTSAQKNPTAFYLCASSSGGQYFGAGTRLSVL.

As regards this clone: The read finishes 3 residues shy of the CDR3 end, and the germline J gene is used to complete it. The rearrangement uses TRBV7-2 and TRBJ2-2; no reliable D call. From germline, CDR1 is SGHTA and CDR2 FQGNSA. This CDR3 is built from 15 residues. CDR3 in amino acids: CASLKAGYPYSPLFF. Incomplete CDR3 DNA: TGTGCCAGCCTCAAAGCCGGGTACCCCTATTCACCG.